This TCR beta chain stems from a study of T cells in women clearing cervical HPV infection. Study summary: Controls' single incident HPV16 infection cleared within 12 months without precancer. HLA type stays a possible confounder, typing being limited. Case blood was drawn a median about 150 days after lesion detection.

Details on this clone: The read is 3 residues too short to cover the CDR3 end, so that end is filled in from the germline J gene.

Here immunoSEQ multiplex PCR was the method, and the copy in TCRdb shows in-frame clones only, minus some. Its clone listing holds roughly 20,000 clones. V was clipped by 1 base and J by 5 bases; unmatched bases: 7. CDR3 length equals 16 residues. CDR1 is ENHRY and CDR2 is SYGVKD in the germline V gene. The sample taken for sequencing was blood buffy coat. The chain employs TRBV10-3 and TRBJ2-2, with 7 bases fitting TRBD2. This TCR was sampled from a woman between 18 and 70 years old with a cervical HPV16 infection that either progressed to CIN3+ or cleared (not recorded which). Partial CDR3 DNA: TGTGCCATCAGTGAGTTGGCTACTAGCGCGACCGGGGAG. This codes for CAISELATSATGE. The whole CDR3 region reads CAISELATSATGELFF.